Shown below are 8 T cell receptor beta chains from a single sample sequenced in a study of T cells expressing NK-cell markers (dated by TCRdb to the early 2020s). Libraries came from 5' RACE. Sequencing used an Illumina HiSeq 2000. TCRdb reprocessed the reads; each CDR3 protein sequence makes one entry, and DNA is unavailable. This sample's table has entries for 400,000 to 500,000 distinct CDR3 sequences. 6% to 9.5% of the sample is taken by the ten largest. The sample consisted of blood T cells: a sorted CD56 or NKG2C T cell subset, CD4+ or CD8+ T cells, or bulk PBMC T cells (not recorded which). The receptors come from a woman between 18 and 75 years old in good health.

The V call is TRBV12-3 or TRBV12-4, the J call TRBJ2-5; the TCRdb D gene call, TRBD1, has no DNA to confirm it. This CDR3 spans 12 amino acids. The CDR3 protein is CASRTGVETQYF.

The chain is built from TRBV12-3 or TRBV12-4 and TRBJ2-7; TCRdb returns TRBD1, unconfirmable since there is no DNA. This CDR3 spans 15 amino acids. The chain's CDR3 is CASSPGGGGSYEQYF.

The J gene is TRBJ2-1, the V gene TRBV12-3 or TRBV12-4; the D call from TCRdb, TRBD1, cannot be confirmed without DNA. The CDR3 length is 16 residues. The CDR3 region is CASSLEGTGSYHEQFF.

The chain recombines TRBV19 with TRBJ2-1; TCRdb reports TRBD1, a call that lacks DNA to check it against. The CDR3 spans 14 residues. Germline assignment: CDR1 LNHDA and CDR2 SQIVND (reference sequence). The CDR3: CATRQGSTYNEQFF.

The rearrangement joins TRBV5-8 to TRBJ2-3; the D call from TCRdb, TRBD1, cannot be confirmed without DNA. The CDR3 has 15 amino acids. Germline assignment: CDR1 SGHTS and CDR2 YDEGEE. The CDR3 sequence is CASSLAKGGTDTQYF.

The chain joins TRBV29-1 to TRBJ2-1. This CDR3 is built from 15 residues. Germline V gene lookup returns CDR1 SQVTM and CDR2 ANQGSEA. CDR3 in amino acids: CSVVAGSFPDNEQFF.

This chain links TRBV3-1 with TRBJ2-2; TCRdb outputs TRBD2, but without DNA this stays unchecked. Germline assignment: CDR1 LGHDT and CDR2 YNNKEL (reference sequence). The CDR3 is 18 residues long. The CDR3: CASSQDSRTSGRVGELFF.

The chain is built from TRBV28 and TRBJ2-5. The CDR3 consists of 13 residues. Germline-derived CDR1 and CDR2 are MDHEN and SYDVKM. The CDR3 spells CASSGSLQETQYF.